This TCR beta chain came from a study of blood T cell repertoires in COVID-19. Sequenced by immunoSEQ multiplex PCR; TCRdb stores in-frame clones only, minus some. The profile shows about 100,000 clones, about 80% of them singletons. The germline CDR1 and CDR2 sequences are LNHDA and SQIVND (reference sequence). V was clipped by 6 bases and J by 1 base; unmatched bases: 7. The CDR3 runs to 15 residues. The source material was peripheral blood. This receptor was obtained from a woman aged 65 to 85 with acute or convalescent COVID-19. The chain is built from TRBV19 and TRBJ2-7; TRBD2 matches 9 bases. For the CDR3, the DNA is TGTGCCAGTAGCCAAGCAGCGGGGGGTTCCTACGAGCAGTACGTC. Translating gives CASSQAAGGSYEQYV.